This entry lists 17 T cell receptor beta chains sequenced from one sample in a study of early T cells in non-severe SARS-CoV-2 infection. TCRdb reanalysed the 5' RACE reads using MiXCR and keeps one entry per CDR3 protein. The top ten hold over 1.2% of the sample, which has about 83,000 distinct CDR3 sequences, roughly 15% seen once. The sample taken for sequencing was whole blood. The source is an adult who was a healthcare worker with PCR-confirmed SARS-CoV-2 infection or an uninfected control (not recorded which).

The genes are TRBV6-5 and TRBJ2-1, with 10 bases that match TRBD2. Germline CDR1 MNHEY, CDR2 SVGAGI. CDR3 length equals 15 residues. V was clipped by 6 bases and J by 9 bases; unmatched bases: 11. The CDR3 sequence is CASSLALAGTREQFF. CDR3 bases: TGTGCCAGCAGCCTCGCACTAGCGGGGACCCGTGAGCAGTTCTTC.

This clonotype was counted many times. The V gene is TRBV6-2 or TRBV6-3, the J gene TRBJ2-3; no definite D call. Trimming removed 2 bases from V and 4 bases from J, with 7 bases in between. CDR3 length: 13 amino acids. CDR1 and CDR2 (germline): MNHEY, SVGEGT. For the CDR3, the DNA is TGTGCCAGCAGTTACCTCGCGTCAGATACGCAGTATTTT. Protein sequence: CASSYLASDTQYF.

The CDR3, as DNA: TGTGCCAGCAGCCCAATCGGACAGGGGGCGTGGGGGGCCAACGTCCTGACTTTC. It encodes CASSPIGQGAWGANVLTF. The chain recombines TRBV11-2 with TRBJ2-6; 11 nucleotides line up with TRBD1. The CDR3 has 18 amino acids. V lost 5 bases, J lost 4 bases, and 10 bases stayed unmatched. Germline CDR1 reads SGHAT; CDR2 reads FQNNGV. Looking up the rest from reference TRBV11-2 and TRBJ2-6 gives the full variable domain: EAGVAQSPRYKIIEKRQSVAFWCNPISGHATLYWYQQILGQGPKLLIQFQNNGVVDDSQLPKDRFSAERLKGVDSTLKIQPAKLEDSAVYLCASSPIGQGAWGANVLTFGAGSRLTVL.

The chain recombines TRBV29-1 with TRBJ2-1; D tentatively fits TRBD1 or TRBD2 (7 bases each). The CDR3 runs 15 residues. Trimming removed 5 bases at V and 13 bases at J, with 27 bases between. Germline CDR1 is SQVTM and CDR2 is ANQGSEA. The CDR3 sequence is CSVQRDSPPLSPQFF. In DNA form, the CDR3 reads TGCAGCGTTCAGCGGGACAGTCCCCCCCTTAGCCCTCAGTTCTTC.

The chain has TRBV12-3 or TRBV12-4 and TRBJ2-7; TRBD1 or TRBD2 may be the D gene (5 bases each). The CDR3 is made up of 12 amino acids. Trimming removed 5 bases at V and 4 bases at J, with 9 bases between. The CDR3 reads CASSPGGYEQYF. The CDR3 DNA reads TGTGCCAGCAGTCCTGGGGGTTACGAGCAGTACTTC.

There are a few counts of this clonotype. The chain recombines TRBV3-1 with TRBJ2-1; a possible D gene is TRBD2 (5 bases). CDR1 LGHDT and CDR2 YNNKEL come from the germline V gene (reference sequence). The CDR3 is made up of 17 amino acids. The V end was cut by 2 bases, the J end by 2 bases, with 16 bases between. CDR3 DNA sequence: TGTGCCAGCAGCCAATTGGTGTCCCGAGGGACCTACAATGAGCAGTTCTTC. It is translated as CASSQLVSRGTYNEQFF.

This chain joins TRBV7-2 and TRBJ1-3; 9 bases map to TRBD1. The length of the CDR3 is 23 residues. J was trimmed by 0 bases and V by 4 bases; bases with no gene match: 25. CDR1 SGHTA and CDR2 FQGNSA come from the germline V gene. DNA for the CDR3: TGTGCCAGCAGCTCACACCGGGTCGGGGGACAGGGTAAAAGGATTAGCTCTGGAAACACCATATATTTT. It codes for CASSSHRVGGQGKRISSGNTIYF.

In regard to this clonotype: The junction departs from the called germline gene at one end, perhaps through a read error. V gene TRBV6-5 combines with J gene TRBJ2-3; D perhaps matches TRBD2 (5 bases). CDR1 and CDR2 (germline): MNHEY, SVGAGI. CDR3 length: 15 residues. The CDR3 DNA is TGTGCCAGCAGTTACCCGCGGCGGGTCAGAGATACGCTGTATTTT. Residues: CASSYPRRVRDTLYF.

Many counts were recorded for this clonotype. This chain uses TRBV2 with TRBJ2-1; no clear D. Germline V lookup: CDR1 SNHLY, CDR2 FYNNEI. Trimming removed 7 bases at V and 10 bases at J, with 8 bases between. The CDR3 is made up of 10 amino acids. This chain's CDR3 is CASTGVEQFF. CDR3 DNA sequence: TGTGCCAGCACGGGTGTAGAGCAGTTCTTC.

This clonotype was recorded at least ten times. The V and J genes are TRBV18 and TRBJ2-2; maybe TRBD2 (6 bases). V was cut by 6 bases and J by 2 bases, with 13 bases left in between. Per the germline V gene, CDR1 is KGHSH and CDR2 is LQKENI. The CDR3 sequence is 15 residues long. CDR3 DNA sequence: TGTGCCAGCTCTTACACCGGGGGAAACACCGGGGAGCTGTTTTTT. Translated, it gives CASSYTGGNTGELFF.

In this sample, this clonotype turned up many times. This chain joins TRBV5-1 and TRBJ2-7, with D possibly matching TRBD1 (6 bases). V gave up 6 bases and J gave up 3 bases, with 25 bases separating them. The germline CDR1 and CDR2 sequences are SGHRS and YFSETQ. The length of the CDR3 is 17 residues. CDR3 nucleotide sequence: TGCGCCAGCAAACTCAGATTGACCAATACAGGGAACTACGAGCAGTACTTC. It codes for CASKLRLTNTGNYEQYF.

The rearrangement uses TRBV19 and TRBJ2-1; the D gene is possibly TRBD1 (7 bases). Trimming removed 4 bases at V and 8 bases at J, with 18 bases between. CDR3 length equals 15 residues. Germline lookup yields CDR1 LNHDA and CDR2 SQIVND (reference sequence). CDR3 protein: CASSTTVRGADEQFF. The CDR3 nucleotides read TGTGCCAGTAGTACCACCGTCAGGGGGGCGGATGAGCAGTTCTTC.

The V and J genes are TRBV11-3 and TRBJ2-1, with D perhaps TRBD2 (6 bases). The germline gives CDR1 SGHNT, CDR2 YENEEA. Trimming cost V 5 bases and J 2 bases, with 19 bases left between them. There are 17 residues in the CDR3. The CDR3 DNA reads as TGTGCCAGCAGCGTAGGTACGGGACGGGGGACCTACAATGAGCAGTTCTTC. Encoded protein: CASSVGTGRGTYNEQFF.

V and J are TRBV7-8 and TRBJ2-5, with D tentatively TRBD1 (5 bases). V lost 5 bases and J 5 bases, leaving 18 bases between the germline ends. Germline V CDR1 and CDR2: SGHVS, FQNEAQ. This CDR3 contains 15 residues. CDR3 protein: CASSPNFQGIETQYF. The CDR3 DNA follows: TGTGCCAGCAGCCCAAATTTCCAGGGAATTGAGACCCAGTACTTC.

This clonotype was picked up many times. This chain links TRBV20-1 with TRBJ1-1; D gene ambiguous. This CDR3 spans 12 amino acids. CDR1 and CDR2 (germline): DFQATT, SNEGSKA (reference sequence). V lost 7 bases and J lost 1, with 10 bases in between. The chain's CDR3 is CSGEPTNTEAFF. The CDR3 region has the DNA TGCAGTGGCGAACCTACGAACACTGAAGCTTTCTTT.

This clonotype has at least ten counts. J is TRBJ1-1 and V is TRBV18; no definite D call. The germline V gene encodes CDR1 KGHSH and CDR2 LQKENI. This CDR3 region has 13 residues. V lost 2 bases, J lost 0 bases, and 4 bases lay in between. The CDR3, as DNA: TGTGCCAGCTCACCAGACTTGAACACTGAAGCTTTCTTT. Its translation is CASSPDLNTEAFF.

This clonotype was seen at least ten times. The rearrangement links TRBV7-8 to TRBJ1-5, with a weak D call TRBD1 (5 bases). The V gene's germline CDR1 is SGHVS and CDR2 FQNEAQ. The ends were cut back, 2 bases at V and 7 bases at J, with 12 bases in the middle. There are 14 residues in the CDR3. The CDR3 spells CASSLRQGGQPQHF. In nucleotides, the CDR3 is TGTGCCAGCAGCTTAAGGCAGGGAGGGCAGCCCCAGCATTTT.